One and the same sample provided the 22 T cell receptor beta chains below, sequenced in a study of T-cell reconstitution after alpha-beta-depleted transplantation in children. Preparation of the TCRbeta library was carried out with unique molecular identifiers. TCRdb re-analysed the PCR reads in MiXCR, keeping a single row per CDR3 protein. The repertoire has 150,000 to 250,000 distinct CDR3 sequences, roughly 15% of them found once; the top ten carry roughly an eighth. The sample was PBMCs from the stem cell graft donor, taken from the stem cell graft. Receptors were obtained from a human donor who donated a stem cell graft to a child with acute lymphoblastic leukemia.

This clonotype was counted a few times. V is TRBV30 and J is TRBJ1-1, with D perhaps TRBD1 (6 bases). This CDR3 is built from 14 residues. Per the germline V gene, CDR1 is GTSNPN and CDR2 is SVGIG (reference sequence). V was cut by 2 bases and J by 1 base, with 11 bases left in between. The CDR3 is CAWSPGQKNTEAFF. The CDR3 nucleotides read TGTGCCTGGAGTCCCGGACAGAAGAACACTGAAGCTTTCTTT.

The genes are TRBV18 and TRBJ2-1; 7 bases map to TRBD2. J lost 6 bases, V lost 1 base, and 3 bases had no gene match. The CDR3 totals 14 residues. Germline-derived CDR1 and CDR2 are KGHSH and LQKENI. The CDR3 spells CASSPLVAGNEQFF. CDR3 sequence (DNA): TGTGCCAGCTCACCACTGGTAGCGGGCAATGAGCAGTTCTTC.

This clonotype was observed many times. The CDR3 DNA reads as TGTGCCAGCAGCGGGGGGGTTATTGCCTACAATGAGCAGTTCTTC. Its protein product is CASSGGVIAYNEQFF. The chain is built from TRBV5-5 and TRBJ2-1, with 7 bases that match TRBD2. V gave up 4 bases and J gave up 2 bases; unmatched junction bases: 6. The CDR3 spans 15 residues. Per the germline V gene, CDR1 is SGHKS and CDR2 is YYEKEE (reference sequence).

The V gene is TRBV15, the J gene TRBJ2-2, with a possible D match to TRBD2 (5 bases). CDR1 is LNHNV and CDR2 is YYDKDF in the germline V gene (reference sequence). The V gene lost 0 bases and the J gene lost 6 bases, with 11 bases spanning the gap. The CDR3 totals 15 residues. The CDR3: CATSRDGYGAGELFF. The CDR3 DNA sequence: TGTGCCACCAGCAGAGATGGGTACGGGGCCGGGGAGCTGTTTTTT.

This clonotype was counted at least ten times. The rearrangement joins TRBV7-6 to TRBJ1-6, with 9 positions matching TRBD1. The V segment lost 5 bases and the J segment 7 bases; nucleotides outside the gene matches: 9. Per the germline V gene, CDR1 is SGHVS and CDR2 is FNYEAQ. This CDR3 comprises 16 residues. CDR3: CASSSTGGAGNSPLHF. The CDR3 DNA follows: TGTGCCAGCAGCAGCACAGGGGGCGCTGGAAATTCACCCCTCCACTTT.

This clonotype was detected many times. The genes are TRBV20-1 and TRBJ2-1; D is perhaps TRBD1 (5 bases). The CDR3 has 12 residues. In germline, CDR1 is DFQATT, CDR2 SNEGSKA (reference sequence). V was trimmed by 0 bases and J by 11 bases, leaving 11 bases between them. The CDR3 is CSARDLGPQQFF. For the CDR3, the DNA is TGCAGTGCTAGAGATCTGGGGCCCCAGCAGTTCTTC.

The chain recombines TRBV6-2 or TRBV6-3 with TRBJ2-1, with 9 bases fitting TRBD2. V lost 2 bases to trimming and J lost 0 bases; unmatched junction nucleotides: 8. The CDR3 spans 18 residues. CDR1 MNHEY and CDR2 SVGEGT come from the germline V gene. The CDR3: CASSYVSGRLPSYNEQFF. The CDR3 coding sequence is TGTGCCAGCAGTTACGTCAGCGGGAGGCTCCCCTCCTACAATGAGCAGTTCTTC.

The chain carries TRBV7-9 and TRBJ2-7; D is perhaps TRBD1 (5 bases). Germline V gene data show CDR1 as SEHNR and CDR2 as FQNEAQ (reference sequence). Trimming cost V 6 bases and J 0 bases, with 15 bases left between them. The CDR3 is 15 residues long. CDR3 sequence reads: CASSFDSSPSYEQYF. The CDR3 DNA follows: TGTGCCAGCAGTTTCGACAGCTCCCCCTCCTACGAGCAGTACTTC.

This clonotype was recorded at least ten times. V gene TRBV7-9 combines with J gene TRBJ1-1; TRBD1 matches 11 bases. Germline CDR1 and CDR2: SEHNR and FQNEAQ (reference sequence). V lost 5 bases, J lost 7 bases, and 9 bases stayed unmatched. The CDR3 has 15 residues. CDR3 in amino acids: CASSDARDRGFEAFF. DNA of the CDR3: TGTGCCAGCAGCGACGCCCGGGACAGGGGGTTTGAAGCTTTCTTT.

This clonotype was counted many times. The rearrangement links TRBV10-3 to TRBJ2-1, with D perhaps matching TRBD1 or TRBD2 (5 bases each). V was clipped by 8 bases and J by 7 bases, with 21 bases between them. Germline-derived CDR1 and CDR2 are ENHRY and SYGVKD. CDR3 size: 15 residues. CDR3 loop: CAIESGTAEDNEQFF. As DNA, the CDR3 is TGTGCCATCGAGTCCGGGACGGCGGAGGATAATGAGCAGTTCTTC.

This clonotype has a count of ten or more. The CDR3 sequence: CASGRTGHYGYTF. Written as DNA, the CDR3 is TGTGCCAGCGGGCGAACAGGGCACTATGGCTACACCTTC. The V call is TRBV2, the J call TRBJ1-2; tentatively, D is TRBD1 (6 bases). The CDR3 is 13 residues long. V was clipped by 8 bases and J by 3 bases, with 13 bases between them. Germline V lookup: CDR1 SNHLY, CDR2 FYNNEI.

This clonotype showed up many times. CDR3 protein: CASSPGLAGAWDTQYF. The CDR3 DNA follows: TGTGCCAGCAGCCCAGGACTAGCGGGAGCATGGGATACGCAGTATTTT. The chain employs TRBV7-9 and TRBJ2-3, with 13 positions matching TRBD2. The CDR3 is made up of 16 amino acids. The germline CDR1 and CDR2 sequences are SEHNR and FQNEAQ (reference sequence). The V gene end was trimmed by 5 bases and the J gene end by 6 bases; junction bases not matched to a gene: 8.

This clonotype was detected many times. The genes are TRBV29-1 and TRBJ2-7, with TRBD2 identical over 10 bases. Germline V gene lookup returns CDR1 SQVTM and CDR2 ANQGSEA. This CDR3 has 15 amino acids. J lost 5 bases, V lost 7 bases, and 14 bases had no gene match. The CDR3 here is CSATTLSGRAHEQYF. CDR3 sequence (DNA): TGCAGCGCCACCACTCTAAGCGGGAGGGCCCACGAGCAGTACTTC.

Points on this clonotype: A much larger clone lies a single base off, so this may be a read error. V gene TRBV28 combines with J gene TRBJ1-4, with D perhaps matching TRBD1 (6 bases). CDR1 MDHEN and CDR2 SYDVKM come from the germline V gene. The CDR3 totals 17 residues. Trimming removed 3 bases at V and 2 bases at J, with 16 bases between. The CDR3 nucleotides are TGTGCCAGCAGTTTTGCTTCGGCGGGGGCGACTAATGAAAAACTGTTTTTT. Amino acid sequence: CASSFASAGATNEKLFF.

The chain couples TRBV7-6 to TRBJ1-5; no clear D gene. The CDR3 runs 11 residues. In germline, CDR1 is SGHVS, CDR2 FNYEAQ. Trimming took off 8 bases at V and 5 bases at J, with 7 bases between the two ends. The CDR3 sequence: CASGLYQPQHF. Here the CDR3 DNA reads TGTGCCAGCGGGTTGTATCAGCCCCAGCATTTT. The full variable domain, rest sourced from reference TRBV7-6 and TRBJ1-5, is GAGVSQSPRYKVTKRGQDVALRCDPISGHVSLYWYRQALGQGPEFLTYFNYEAQQDKSGLPNDRFSAERPEGSISTLTIQRTEQRDSAMYRCASGLYQPQHFGDGTRLSIL.

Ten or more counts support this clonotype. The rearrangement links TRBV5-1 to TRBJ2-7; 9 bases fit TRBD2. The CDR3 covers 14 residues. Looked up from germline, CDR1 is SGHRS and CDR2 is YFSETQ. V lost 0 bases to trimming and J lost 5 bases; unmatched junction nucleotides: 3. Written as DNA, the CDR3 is TGCGCCAGCAGCTTGGTACTAGCGGGCAACGAGCAGTACTTC. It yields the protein CASSLVLAGNEQYF.

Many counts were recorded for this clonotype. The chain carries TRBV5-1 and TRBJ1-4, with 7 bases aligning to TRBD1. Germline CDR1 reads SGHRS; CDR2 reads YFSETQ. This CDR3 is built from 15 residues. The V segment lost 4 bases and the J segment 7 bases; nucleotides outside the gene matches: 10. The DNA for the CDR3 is TGCGCCAGCAGCCAGGGGGTTGGCGGGGGTGAAAAACTGTTTTTT. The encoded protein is CASSQGVGGGEKLFF.

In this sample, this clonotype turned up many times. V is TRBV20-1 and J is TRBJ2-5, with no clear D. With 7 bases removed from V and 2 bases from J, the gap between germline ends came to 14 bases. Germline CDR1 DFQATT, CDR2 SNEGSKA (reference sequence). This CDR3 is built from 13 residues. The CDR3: CSVNLPSQETQYF. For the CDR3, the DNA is TGCAGTGTCAACCTTCCGTCTCAAGAGACCCAGTACTTC.

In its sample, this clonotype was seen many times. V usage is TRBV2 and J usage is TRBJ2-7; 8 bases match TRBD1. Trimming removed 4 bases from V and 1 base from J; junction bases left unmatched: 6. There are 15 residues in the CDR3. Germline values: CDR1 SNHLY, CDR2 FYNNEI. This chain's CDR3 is CASSGWTGRSYEQYF. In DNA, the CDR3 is TGTGCCAGCAGTGGGTGGACAGGGAGATCCTACGAGCAGTACTTC.

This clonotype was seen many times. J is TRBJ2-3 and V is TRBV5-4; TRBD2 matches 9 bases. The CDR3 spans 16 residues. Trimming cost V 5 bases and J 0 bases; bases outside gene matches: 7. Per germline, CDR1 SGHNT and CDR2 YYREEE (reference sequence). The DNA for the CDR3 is TGTGCCAGCAGTCCCCGCGGGGGGGCTAGCACAGATACGCAGTATTTT. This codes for CASSPRGGASTDTQYF.

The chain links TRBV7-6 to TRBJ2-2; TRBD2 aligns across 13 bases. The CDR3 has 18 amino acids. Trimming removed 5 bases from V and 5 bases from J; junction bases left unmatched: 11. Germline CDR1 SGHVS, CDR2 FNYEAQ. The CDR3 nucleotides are TGTGCCAGCAGCCCAGGGACTAGCGGGAACATAAGTACCGGGGAGCTGTTTTTT. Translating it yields CASSPGTSGNISTGELFF.

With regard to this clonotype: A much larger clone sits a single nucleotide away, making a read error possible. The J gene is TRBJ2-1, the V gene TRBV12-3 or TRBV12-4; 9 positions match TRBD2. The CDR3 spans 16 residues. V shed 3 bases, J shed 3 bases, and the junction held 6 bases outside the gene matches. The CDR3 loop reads CASSFPSGTGYNEQFF. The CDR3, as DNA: TGTGCCAGCAGTTTTCCTAGCGGGACGGGCTACAATGAGCAGTTCTTC.